This record looks at one T cell receptor (beta chain) sequence and its context. The authors' processing: Researchers report that nucleated cell counts were estimated from reference gene primer amplification. Profiled with immunoSEQ multiplex PCR; TCRdb holds only in-frame clones, not every one. The DNA gave D and trimming, while V, J and clone size come from that table. The table lists around 150,000 clones, roughly 86% of them singletons. The germline V gene encodes CDR1 MDHEN and CDR2 SYDVKM. J lost 2 bases, V lost 4 bases, and 7 bases had no gene match. This CDR3 region has 17 residues. This entry is derived from a study of blood T cell repertoires in COVID-19. Study in general: Specimens from acute and convalescent COVID-19 originated in the United States, Italy and Spain. The analysed material was cDNA or gDNA that came from T cells, B-cell-depleted T cells, or PBMCs.

This chain uses TRBV28 with TRBJ2-3, with 12 positions matching TRBD2. The receptor was isolated from a man in his forties or fifties with active or convalescent COVID-19. Sequencing was carried out using peripheral blood. The DNA for the CDR3 is TGTGCCAGCAGTTCCCCGGGACTAGCGGGCTTCACAGATACGCAGTATTTT. This gives the protein CASSSPGLAGFTDTQYF.